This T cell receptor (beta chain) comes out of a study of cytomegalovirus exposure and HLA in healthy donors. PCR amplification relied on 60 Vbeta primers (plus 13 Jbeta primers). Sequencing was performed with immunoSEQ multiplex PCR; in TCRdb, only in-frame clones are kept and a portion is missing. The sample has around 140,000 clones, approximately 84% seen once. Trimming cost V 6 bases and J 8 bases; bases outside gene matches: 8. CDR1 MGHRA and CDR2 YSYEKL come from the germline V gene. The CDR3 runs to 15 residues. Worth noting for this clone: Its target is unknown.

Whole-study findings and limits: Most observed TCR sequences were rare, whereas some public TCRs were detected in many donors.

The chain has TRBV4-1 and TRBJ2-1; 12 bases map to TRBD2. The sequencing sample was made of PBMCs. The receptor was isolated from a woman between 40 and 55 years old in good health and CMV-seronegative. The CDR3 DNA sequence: TGCGCCAGCAGATCTAGCGGGAGGGTTTCGGATGAGCAGTTCTTC. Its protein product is CASRSSGRVSDEQFF.